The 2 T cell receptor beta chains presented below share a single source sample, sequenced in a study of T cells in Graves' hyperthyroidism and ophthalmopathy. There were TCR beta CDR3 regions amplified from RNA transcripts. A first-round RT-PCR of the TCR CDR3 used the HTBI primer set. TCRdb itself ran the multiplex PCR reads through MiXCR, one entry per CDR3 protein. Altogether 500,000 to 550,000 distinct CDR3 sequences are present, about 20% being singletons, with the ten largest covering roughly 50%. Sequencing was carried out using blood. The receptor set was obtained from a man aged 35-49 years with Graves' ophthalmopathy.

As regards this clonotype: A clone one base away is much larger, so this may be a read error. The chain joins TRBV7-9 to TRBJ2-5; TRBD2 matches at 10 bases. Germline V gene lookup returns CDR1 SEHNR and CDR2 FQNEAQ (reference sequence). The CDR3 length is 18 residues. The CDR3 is CTSSSPGLARGLGETQYF. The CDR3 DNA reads TGTACCAGCAGCTCTCCGGGACTAGCGAGAGGTCTGGGGGAGACCCAGTACTTC.

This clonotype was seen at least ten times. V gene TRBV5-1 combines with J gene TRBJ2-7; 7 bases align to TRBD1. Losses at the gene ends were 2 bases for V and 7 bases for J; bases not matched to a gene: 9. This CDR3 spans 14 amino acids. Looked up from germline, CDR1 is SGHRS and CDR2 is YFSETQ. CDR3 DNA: TGCGCCAGCAGCTTAGGACAGGCCTCGGGGGAGCAGTACTTC. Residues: CASSLGQASGEQYF.